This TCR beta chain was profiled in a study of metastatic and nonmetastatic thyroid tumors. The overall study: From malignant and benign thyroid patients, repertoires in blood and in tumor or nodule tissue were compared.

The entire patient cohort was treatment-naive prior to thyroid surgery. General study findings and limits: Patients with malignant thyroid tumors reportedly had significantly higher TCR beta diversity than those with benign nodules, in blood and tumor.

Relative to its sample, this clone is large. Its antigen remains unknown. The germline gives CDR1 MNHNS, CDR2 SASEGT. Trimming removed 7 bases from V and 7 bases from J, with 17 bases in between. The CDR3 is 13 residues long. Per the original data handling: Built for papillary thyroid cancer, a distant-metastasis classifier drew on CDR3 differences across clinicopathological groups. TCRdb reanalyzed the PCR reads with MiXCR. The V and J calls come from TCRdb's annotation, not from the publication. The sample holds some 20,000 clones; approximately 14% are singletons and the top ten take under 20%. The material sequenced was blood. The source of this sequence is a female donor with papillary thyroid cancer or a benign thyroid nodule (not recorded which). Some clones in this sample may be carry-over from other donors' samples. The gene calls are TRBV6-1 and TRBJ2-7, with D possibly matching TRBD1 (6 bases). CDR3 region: CASNRQAVREQYF. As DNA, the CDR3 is TGTGCCAGCAATCGACAGGCCGTGAGGGAGCAGTACTTC.